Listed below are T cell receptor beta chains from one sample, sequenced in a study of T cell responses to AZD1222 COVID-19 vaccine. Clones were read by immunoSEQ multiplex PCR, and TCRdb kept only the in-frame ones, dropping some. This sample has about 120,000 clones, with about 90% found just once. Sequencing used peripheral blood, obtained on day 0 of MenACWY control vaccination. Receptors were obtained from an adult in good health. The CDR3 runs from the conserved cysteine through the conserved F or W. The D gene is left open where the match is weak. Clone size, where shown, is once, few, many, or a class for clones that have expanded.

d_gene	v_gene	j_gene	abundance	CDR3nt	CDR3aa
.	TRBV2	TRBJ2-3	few	TGTGCCAGCAGCAAAGGGGGGTATACGCAGTATTTT	CASSKGGYTQYF
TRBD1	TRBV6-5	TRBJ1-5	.	TGTGCCAGCAGAGGCGGGACAGTACATCAGCCCCAGCATTTT	CASRGGTVHQPQHF
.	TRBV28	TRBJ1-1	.	TGTGCCAGCAGTCTAACAAACAATAAGAACACTGAAGCTTTCTTT	CASSLTNNKNTEAFF
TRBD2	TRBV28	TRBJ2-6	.	TGTGCCAGCAGTCTCACCTCGACAGGTCGACTAGCGGGAACCTCTGGGGCCAACGTCCTGACTTTC	CASSLTSTGRLAGTSGANVLTF
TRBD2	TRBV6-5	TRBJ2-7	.	TGTGCCAGCACCTCGGGAGGGGTCAACGAGCAGTACTTC	CASTSGGVNEQYF
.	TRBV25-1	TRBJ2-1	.	TGTGCCAGCAGTGCGAGGCAGGGGAAAATCAATGAGCAGTTCTTC	CASSARQGKINEQFF
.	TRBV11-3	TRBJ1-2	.	TGTGCCAGCAGCCCCGTCTATGGCATCAGTGGCTACACCTTC	CASSPVYGISGYTF
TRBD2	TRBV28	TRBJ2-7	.	TGTGCCAGCAGTCCAACTAGCGGACCCTACGAGCAGTACTTC	CASSPTSGPYEQYF
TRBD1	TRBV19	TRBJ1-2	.	TGTGCCAGTAGTATAACTGGGGACAGGGGCTACACCTTC	CASSITGDRGYTF
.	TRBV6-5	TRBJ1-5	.	TGTGCCAGCACAGCGACCGTGGGAAATCAGCCCCAGCATTTT	CASTATVGNQPQHF